This T cell receptor beta chain was identified during a study of radiotherapy plus CTLA-4 blockade in lung cancer. Across the study: Objective responses were observed in approximately 20% of patients, and disease control was achieved by approximately 30%. The study's findings and limits: An expansion of tumor-derived TCR clones occurred in blood after radiotherapy plus ipilimumab. Strongest reported response predictors: early blood clone changes and post-radiation interferon-beta.

The study gave focal radiation plus ipilimumab CTLA-4 blockade to patients with chemo-refractory metastatic non-small-cell lung cancer. CDR1 and CDR2 (germline): SGHVS, FQNEAQ. The CDR3 consists of 12 residues. Trimming cost V 8 bases and J 4 bases, with 8 bases left between them. Produced via immunoSEQ multiplex PCR; TCRdb's table is partial and in-frame only. The sample holds over 45,000 clones, approximately 79% seen once. About this clone: The antigen remains unidentified.

The chain employs TRBV7-8 and TRBJ2-2; D call uncertain. The sample consisted of peripheral blood, taken from a patient treated with radiotherapy plus ipilimumab. This TCR derives from a human donor with non-small cell lung cancer who had a complete response to radiotherapy plus ipilimumab. CDR3 sequence (DNA): TGTGCCAGCTCTAGACGCACCGGGGAGCTGTTTTTT. Residues: CASSRRTGELFF.